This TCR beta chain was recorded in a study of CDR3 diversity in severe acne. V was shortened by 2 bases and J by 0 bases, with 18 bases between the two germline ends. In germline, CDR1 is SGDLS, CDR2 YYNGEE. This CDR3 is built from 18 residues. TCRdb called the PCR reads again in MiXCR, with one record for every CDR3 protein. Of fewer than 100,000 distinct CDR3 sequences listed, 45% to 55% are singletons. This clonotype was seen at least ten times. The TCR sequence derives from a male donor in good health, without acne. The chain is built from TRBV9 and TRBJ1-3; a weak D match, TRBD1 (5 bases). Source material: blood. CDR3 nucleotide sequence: TGTGCCAGCAGCGTCTACGGCGCGGGGGAGAGCTCTGGAAACACCATATATTTT. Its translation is CASSVYGAGESSGNTIYF.